These 4 T cell receptor beta chains share one sample of origin, sequenced in a study of cytomegalovirus exposure and HLA in healthy donors. This PCR relied on a set of 60 Vbeta primers and 13 Jbeta primers. Assay used: immunoSEQ multiplex PCR; TCRdb lists only in-frame clones, some missing. Of under 150,000 clones listed, roughly 60% are singletons. The sequenced sample was PBMCs. Every receptor here comes from a woman between 35 and 50 years old in good health and CMV-seronegative.

This clone appeared a few times. CDR3 sequence: CAISESVNSNQPQHF. CDR3 DNA sequence: TGTGCCATCAGTGAGTCTGTTAATAGCAATCAGCCCCAGCATTTT. The chain uses TRBV10-3 and TRBJ1-5; D remains ambiguous. CDR3 length equals 15 residues. Germline lookup yields CDR1 ENHRY and CDR2 SYGVKD. The V gene lost 0 bases and the J gene lost 0 bases, with 6 bases spanning the gap.

With respect to this clone: This sample includes further DNA sequences coding for the same CDR3. The chain is built from TRBV5-6 and TRBJ1-1; the D gene is possibly TRBD1 (5 bases). V was clipped by 4 bases and J by 5 bases, with 12 bases between them. The CDR3 has 13 amino acids. Germline V lookup: CDR1 SGHDT, CDR2 YYEEEE. CDR3 sequence: CASSPGMGTEAFF. The CDR3 DNA is TGTGCCAGCAGCCCAGGGATGGGGACTGAAGCTTTCTTT. Full variable domain (rest looked up from reference TRBV5-6 and TRBJ1-1): DAGVTQSPTHLIKTRGQQVTLRCSPKSGHDTVSWYQQALGQGPQFIFQYYEEEERQRGNFPDRFSGHQFPNYSSELNVNALLLGDSALYLCASSPGMGTEAFFGQGTRLTVV.

The gene calls are TRBV7-8 and TRBJ2-5; D might be TRBD2 (6 bases). Germline CDR1 SGHVS, CDR2 FQNEAQ. CDR3 size: 14 residues. Trimming left V 5 bases short and J 2 bases short, with 12 bases between. Here the CDR3 reads CASSVRDSQETQYF. The CDR3 DNA reads as TGTGCCAGCAGCGTCCGGGACTCTCAAGAGACCCAGTACTTC.

This chain joins TRBV19 and TRBJ1-2; tentatively, D is TRBD1 (6 bases). CDR1 LNHDA and CDR2 SQIVND come from the germline V gene (reference sequence). The CDR3 covers 14 residues. Deletions cut 5 bases from V and 8 bases from J, with 18 bases between. The CDR3 reads CASSEPGGGDGYTF. The CDR3 coding sequence is TGTGCCAGTAGTGAGCCGGGAGGGGGAGACGGCTACACCTTC.